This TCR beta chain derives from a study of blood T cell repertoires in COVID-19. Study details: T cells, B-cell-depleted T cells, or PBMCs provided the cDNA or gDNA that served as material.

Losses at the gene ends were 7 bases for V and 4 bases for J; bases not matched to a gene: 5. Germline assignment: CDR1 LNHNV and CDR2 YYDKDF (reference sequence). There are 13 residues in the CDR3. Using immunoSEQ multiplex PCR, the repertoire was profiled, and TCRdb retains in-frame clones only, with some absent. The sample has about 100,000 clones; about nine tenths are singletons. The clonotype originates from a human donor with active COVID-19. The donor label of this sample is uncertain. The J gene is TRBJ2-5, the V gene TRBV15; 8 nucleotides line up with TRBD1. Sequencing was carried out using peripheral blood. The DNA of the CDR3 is TGTGCCACCACTACAGGGGGACTAGAGACCCAGTACTTC. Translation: CATTTGGLETQYF.